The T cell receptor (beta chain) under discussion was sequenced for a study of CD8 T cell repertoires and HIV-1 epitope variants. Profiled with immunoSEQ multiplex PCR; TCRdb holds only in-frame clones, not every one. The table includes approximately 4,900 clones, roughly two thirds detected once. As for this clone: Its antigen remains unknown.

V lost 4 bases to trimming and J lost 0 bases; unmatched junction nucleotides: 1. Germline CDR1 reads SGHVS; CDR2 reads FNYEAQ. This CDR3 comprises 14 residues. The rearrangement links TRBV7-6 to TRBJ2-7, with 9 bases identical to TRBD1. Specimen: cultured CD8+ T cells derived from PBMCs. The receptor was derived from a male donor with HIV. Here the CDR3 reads CASSSGQGSYEQYF. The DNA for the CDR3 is TGTGCCAGCAGCTCGGGACAGGGCTCCTACGAGCAGTACTTC. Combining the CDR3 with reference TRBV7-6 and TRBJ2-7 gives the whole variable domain GAGVSQSPRYKVTKRGQDVALRCDPISGHVSLYWYRQALGQGPEFLTYFNYEAQQDKSGLPNDRFSAERPEGSISTLTIQRTEQRDSAMYRCASSSGQGSYEQYFGPGTRLTVT.